Sequencing of this T cell receptor (beta chain) was carried out in a study of OX40 agonist ivuxolimab in advanced cancers. Study-wide context: Ivuxolimab was a fully human IgG2 agonistic monoclonal antibody targeting the costimulatory receptor OX40 (CD134). Intravenous ivuxolimab was administered to patients every 2 weeks at six dose levels: 0.01, 0.1, 0.3, 1.5, 3 and 10 mg/kg. Among the approximately 54 dose-escalation patients, some 20 had hepatocellular carcinoma, 15 or so melanoma, 9 renal cell carcinoma and 9 head and neck cancer. A male proportion of roughly 80% and a mean age of 60 years, ranging from about 20 to 79, were recorded for the dose-escalation cohort. Prior anti-PD-1, anti-PD-L1 or anti-CTLA-4 therapy was permitted, and approximately 39% of dose-escalation patients had received checkpoint inhibitors. Partial responses occurred in three dose-escalation patients: two with cutaneous melanoma and one with hepatocellular carcinoma. Peripheral TCRbeta sequencing aimed to test whether ivuxolimab altered TCR sequence diversity and caused clonal T-cell expansion. The paper reports the monotherapy dose-escalation portion (N of about 50 patients) of the phase I ivuxolimab trial. The investigation overall reported the following: In the 0.1-3.0 mg/kg groups, partial responders had among the lowest normalized peripheral clonal expansion, particularly in CD8+ T cells. After ivuxolimab, expanded clones were on average more numerous among CD8+ T cells than among CD4+ T cells. Low levels of normalized T-cell clonal expansion were also shown by some nonresponding patients. Clonal expansion of both CD4+ and CD8+ blood T cells was observed from baseline to week 6 at doses 0.1 to 3.0 mg/kg. Antigen specificity was not determined for the clonally expanded peripheral T cells.

The CDR3 runs 14 amino acids, cysteine and phenylalanine included. Of the read, only the CDR3 DNA is kept; its 42 bases are in frame from base 1. For CDR1 and CDR2, the germline V gene lists MDHEN and SYDVKM. V ends up 6 bases short and J 6 bases short, with an unmatched junction base count of 11. Notes on this clone: The antigen it binds to is not known. Base qualities are not provided; no much larger clone lies one nucleotide away.

To sequence the TCRbeta CDR3 region, genomic DNA was isolated from the sorted cells. TCRbeta CDR3 regions were sequenced using the immunoSEQ Assay. What TCRdb holds here is the immuneACCESS table cut down to in-frame rearrangements. Part of the clones is not present; checked against another copy, under half of the missing clones reflect an unresolved V gene, and the others are unexplained. This sample comprises under 35,000 clones, roughly 80% of them detected only once. About a fifth of the sample lies in the top ten. Patients with a history of autoimmune disease or receiving systemic immunosuppression were excluded from the trial. Peripheral blood for TCR sequencing was collected from all dose cohorts at baseline, on cycle 4 day 1, and on cycle 7 day 1. The samples were taken from a phase I, first-in-human, multicenter, open-label dose-escalation trial of ivuxolimab. The trial enrolled adults with locally advanced or metastatic head and neck squamous cell, hepatocellular, melanoma or renal cell carcinoma. Before TCR sequencing, CD4+ T cells and CD8+ T cells from peripheral blood were sorted into separate populations.

The receptor was isolated from an adult with an advanced solid tumor such as melanoma, head and neck, liver or kidney cancer. This sequence uses TRBV28 and TRBJ2-7, and 7 junction bases match TRBD2. The material was CD4+ or CD8+ T cells sorted from blood, obtained in a trial of the OX40 agonist ivuxolimab. The DNA sequence is as follows: TGTGCCAGCAGCCCCAGCGGGGCCTTGGGCGAGCAGTACTTC. Its translation reads: CASSPSGALGEQYF. With the rest looked up from the reference TRBV28 and TRBJ2-7 genes rather than sequenced, the full variable domain is DVKVTQSSRYLVKRTGEKVFLECVQDMDHENMFWYRQDPGLGLRLIYFSYDVKMKEKGDIPEGYSVSREKKERFSLILESASTNQTSMYLCASSPSGALGEQYFGPGTRLTVT.